The clone carrying this T cell receptor beta chain has only one observation. These data originate in a study of CD8 T cells in Susac syndrome. The wider study: Patients with Susac syndrome were therapy-naive, taking corticosteroids, with some also receiving intravenous immunoglobulin, or taking intravenous immunoglobulin alone at the time their blood was drawn.

The authors reverse transcribed about 0.5 to 1 ug RNA with random hexamers. MiXCR, applied by TCRdb to the immunoSEQ multiplex PCR reads, yields one record per CDR3 protein. The table records 160,000 or so distinct CDR3 sequences, roughly 95% of them present only once. V was pared by 2 bases and J by 5 bases, with 17 bases between. CDR1 and CDR2 (germline): SGDLS, YYNGEE. The CDR3 loop spans 15 amino acids. Sequenced material: CD4+ T cells from PBMCs. The J gene is TRBJ2-7, the V gene TRBV9; D might be TRBD1 (6 bases). The TCR sequence derives from a human donor with Susac syndrome. The CDR3 protein is CASSVLDRGSDEQYF. The CDR3 coding sequence is TGTGCCAGCAGCGTTTTGGACAGAGGATCCGACGAGCAGTACTTC.